This TCR beta chain came from a study of blood T cell repertoires in COVID-19. Looked up from germline, CDR1 is SGHTA and CDR2 is FQGTGA. V was pared by 3 bases and J by 8 bases, with 21 bases of the junction left unmatched. CDR3 length equals 19 residues. In the authors' workflow: Amplification from reference gene primers served as the basis for estimated nucleated cell counts. Generated by immunoSEQ multiplex PCR, the TCRdb table keeps only in-frame clones and is missing some. The D gene and trimming were derived from the DNA, and the V and J assignments and clone size from that table. The table lists approximately 120,000 clones, approximately 90% of them singletons.

The rearrangement joins TRBV7-3 to TRBJ2-4; TRBD1 agrees at 8 bases. The source of this sequence is a human donor in a cohort sampled during active COVID-19. Sequencing input: peripheral blood. CDR3 sequence reads: CASSFQGGTGGFTGYIQYF. In DNA form, the CDR3 reads TGTGCCAGCAGCTTTCAAGGTGGGACAGGAGGATTTACTGGGTACATTCAGTACTTC.